A single TCR beta chain is shown here with its context. Its antigen is currently unknown. These data originate in a study of long-term antiretroviral therapy in people with HIV. Overall study findings and caveats: HIV repertoires had narrower CDR3 length ranges than controls. Dominating the repertoire at all time points were the clones that expanded before ART.

It was version v3.0 of the immunoSEQ assay that was run at survey level. Method: immunoSEQ multiplex PCR; TCRdb's copy keeps in-frame clones and lacks some. The sample lists about 21,000 clones, around 77% occurring once. The V and J ends lost 4 bases and 1 base respectively, with 12 bases between them. Germline lookup yields CDR1 SQVTM and CDR2 ANQGSEA. This CDR3 comprises 14 residues. Sequencing used unsorted PBMCs, obtained less than 1.8 years before starting antiretroviral therapy. The clonotype comes from a middle-aged woman with HIV. The chain carries TRBV29-1 and TRBJ2-3; D gene ambiguous. The CDR3 region is CSVAGGLGTDTQYF. For the CDR3, the DNA is TGCAGCGTTGCTGGCGGCCTTGGCACAGATACGCAGTATTTT.